The next 15 T cell receptor beta chains were all read from a single sample in a study of response to subunit inactivated influenza vaccine listed by TCRdb under 2018. Library construction relied on RT-PCR. Instrument on record: Illumina HiSeq 2500. The raw public reads went through TCRdb reprocessing: fastp at Q25, MiXCR clone calling, in-frame beta chains kept. Every distinct CDR3 protein forms one entry, paired with its most common genes and DNA. Counted in this sample were 700,000 to 800,000 distinct CDR3 sequences; around 20% of them appeared once. The ten largest clones capture approximately 11% of the sample. The sequencing used PBMCs from blood, collected 4 to 6 days after vaccination. The receptors were sampled from a man aged 45-60 years who received an inactivated influenza vaccine. Donor details come from another sample of the same person, matched by shared clones.

The genes are TRBV25-1 and TRBJ2-1, with 10 nucleotides matching TRBD2. The CDR3 runs to 15 residues. Germline V gives CDR1 MGHDK, CDR2 SYGVNS. V lost 5 bases and J lost 5; bases outside the gene matches: 6. As DNA, the CDR3 is TGTGCCAGCAGTTTGGGACTAGCGCCCAACAATGAGCAGTTCTTC. This sequence encodes CASSLGLAPNNEQFF.

This clonotype was seen ten or more times. The V and J genes are TRBV29-1 and TRBJ2-3, with 7 nucleotides matching TRBD1. Trimming at V came to 4 bases and at J to 4 bases, leaving 5 bases not matched to a gene. The CDR3 runs 13 residues. Germline V gene lookup returns CDR1 SQVTM and CDR2 ANQGSEA. CDR3 loop: CSVGEGAADTQYF. In DNA form, the CDR3 reads TGCAGCGTTGGCGAGGGGGCCGCAGATACGCAGTATTTT.

This clonotype was detected only a few times. J is TRBJ2-7 and V is TRBV20-1; 10 positions agree with TRBD2. The germline V gene has CDR1 DFQATT and CDR2 SNEGSKA (reference sequence). This CDR3 has 14 amino acids. V dropped 6 bases and J dropped 6; count of bases not matched to a gene: 11. The CDR3: CSANTGTSVFEQYF. The DNA of the CDR3 is TGCAGTGCAAATACCGGGACTAGCGTATTCGAGCAGTACTTC.

The chain recombines TRBV24-1 with TRBJ2-7, with D maybe TRBD1 (6 bases). The CDR3 has 16 residues. Trimming took off 6 bases at V and 4 bases at J, with 21 bases between the two ends. Per germline, CDR1 KGHDR and CDR2 SFDVKD. Here the CDR3 DNA reads TGTGCCACCAGTCAGGCTGGGGCAGGGGACGGGTACGAGCAGTACTTC. This gives the protein CATSQAGAGDGYEQYF.

The CDR3 bases are TGTGCCAGCAGCTCCCGGGAGGGCCGATTTGAAGCTTTCTTT. Translated: CASSSREGRFEAFF. The chain employs TRBV7-8 and TRBJ1-1; D unresolved. V dropped 4 bases and J dropped 7 bases, with 16 bases sitting between them. Germline CDR1 is SGHVS and CDR2 is FQNEAQ. CDR3 size: 14 residues.

The rearrangement uses TRBV4-2 and TRBJ2-5, with D unclear. The germline gives CDR1 LGHNA, CDR2 YNFKEQ. V was shortened by 1 base and J by 5 bases, with 11 bases between the two germline ends. This CDR3 is built from 14 residues. The CDR3 DNA is TGTGCCAGCAGCCAAGGGGCCTCCAGCGAGACCCAGTACTTC. Its protein is CASSQGASSETQYF.

The rearrangement joins TRBV11-2 to TRBJ2-5, with 7 bases that match TRBD2. The germline CDR1 and CDR2 sequences are SGHAT and FQNNGV. There are 15 residues in the CDR3. Trimming cost V 7 bases and J 7 bases; bases outside gene matches: 15. The CDR3 nucleotides are TGTGCCAGCACCCTACTGTCGGGAGGACCCGGGACCCAGTACTTC. Translation gives CASTLLSGGPGTQYF.

This clonotype was seen ten or more times. The gene calls are TRBV13 and TRBJ2-2; no clear D gene. The CDR3 extends over 11 amino acids. The germline V gene has CDR1 PRHDT and CDR2 FYEKMQ (reference sequence). V lost 9 bases, J lost 3 bases, and 5 bases lay in between. The CDR3 DNA follows: TGTGCCAGTAGGGACACCGGGGAGCTGTTTTTT. This codes for CASRDTGELFF.

This clonotype was seen a handful of times. The gene calls are TRBV4-2 and TRBJ2-1; the D gene is possibly TRBD2 (6 bases). In germline, CDR1 is LGHNA, CDR2 YNFKEQ. Trimming left V 4 bases short and J 5 bases short, with 18 bases between. The CDR3 is made up of 16 amino acids. CDR3 protein: CASSPRLLAGNNEQFF. CDR3 in DNA: TGTGCCAGCAGCCCAAGACTATTGGCGGGGAACAATGAGCAGTTCTTC.

The V and J genes are TRBV6-2 or TRBV6-3 and TRBJ1-1; D may be TRBD1 (5 bases). The V gene lost 4 bases and the J gene lost 4 bases, with 13 bases spanning the gap. Germline V gene data show CDR1 as MNHEY and CDR2 as SVGEGT. This CDR3 has 14 amino acids. The CDR3 DNA follows: TGTGCCAGCAGTTCCATCGGGACCCGCACTGAAGCTTTCTTT. It is translated as CASSSIGTRTEAFF.

This clonotype occurred a few times. The CDR3 sequence: CSARDFQGSITGELFF. The CDR3, as DNA: TGCAGTGCTAGAGATTTTCAGGGGTCAATCACCGGGGAGCTGTTTTTT. This chain joins TRBV20-1 and TRBJ2-2, with D possibly TRBD1 on 6 matching bases. CDR3 size: 16 residues. V was clipped by 0 bases and J by 4 bases, with 15 bases between them. The germline V gene has CDR1 DFQATT and CDR2 SNEGSKA (reference sequence).

This chain links TRBV7-3 with TRBJ2-1; D may match TRBD1 or TRBD2 (6 bases each). The V and J ends lost 5 bases and 6 bases respectively, with 17 bases between them. This CDR3 is built from 15 residues. Germline CDR1 and CDR2: SGHTA and FQGTGA. In DNA form, the CDR3 reads TGTGCCAGCAGCGTAGCACAGGGAGGTATCAATGAGCAGTTCTTC. Amino acids: CASSVAQGGINEQFF.

The table lists this clonotype with many counts. V gene TRBV7-2 combines with J gene TRBJ2-1; D not certain. Germline V gene data show CDR1 as SGHTA and CDR2 as FQGNSA. The V end was cut by 4 bases, the J end by 7 bases, with 11 bases between. The CDR3 is made up of 13 amino acids. The CDR3 here is CASSWNLGNEQFF. CDR3 nucleotides: TGTGCCAGCAGCTGGAATTTGGGGAATGAGCAGTTCTTC. The variable domain in full, with the rest retrieved from reference TRBV7-2 and TRBJ2-1, is GAGVSQSPSNKVTEKGKDVELRCDPISGHTALYWYRQSLGQGLEFLIYFQGNSAPDKSGLPSDRFSAERTGGSVSTLTIQRTQQEDSAVYLCASSWNLGNEQFFGPGTRLTVL.

The chain recombines TRBV7-3 with TRBJ2-2; 8 bases map to TRBD2. The CDR3 totals 15 residues. Trimming removed 5 bases from V and 5 bases from J; junction bases left unmatched: 7. Germline-derived CDR1 and CDR2 are SGHTA and FQGTGA. The CDR3 loop reads CASSLRTSSTGELFF. CDR3 coding DNA: TGTGCCAGCAGCCTACGGACTAGCTCTACCGGGGAGCTGTTTTTT.

The chain carries TRBV7-6 and TRBJ2-1; D is possibly TRBD2 (6 bases). CDR1 is SGHVS, CDR2 FNYEAQ, per germline. CDR3 length equals 13 residues. V lost 8 bases, J lost 2 bases, and 10 bases lay in between. This chain's CDR3 is CASGSSAYNEQFF. The CDR3 DNA sequence: TGTGCCAGCGGGTCTAGCGCCTACAATGAGCAGTTCTTC. Variable domain in full (rest from reference TRBV7-6 and TRBJ2-1): GAGVSQSPRYKVTKRGQDVALRCDPISGHVSLYWYRQALGQGPEFLTYFNYEAQQDKSGLPNDRFSAERPEGSISTLTIQRTEQRDSAMYRCASGSSAYNEQFFGPGTRLTVL.